Below, 13 T cell receptor beta chains from the same sample are listed, as sequenced in a study of blood T cell repertoires in COVID-19 (dated by TCRdb to between 2020 and 2021). Library preparation used the immunoSEQ multiplex PCR assay. This immuneACCESS table, as held by TCRdb, lists in-frame sequences with V and J called but not all clones. Of the missing ones, under half trace to an unresolved V gene in checked studies; the others have no known cause. In this sample the table shows some 270,000 clones, 70% to 90% of which occur a single time. Of the sample, about 6.2% falls within the top ten clones. Sequencing was performed on PBMCs or T cells enriched from blood (not recorded which). Source of these receptors: a woman between 50 and 59 years old who had been exposed to COVID-19.

The rearrangement links TRBV10-3 to TRBJ2-5; perhaps TRBD2 as D (5 bases). The germline V and J ends were trimmed by 0 bases and 7 bases, with 9 bases remaining between them. CDR3 length equals 13 residues. Germline values: CDR1 ENHRY, CDR2 SYGVKD. CDR3 DNA sequence: TGTGCCATCAGTGAGTCGGGCGAGGGGACCCAGTACTTC. The encoded protein is CAISESGEGTQYF.

The chain carries TRBV6-5 and TRBJ2-5, with 8 bases aligning to TRBD2. V dropped 6 bases and J dropped 1; count of bases not matched to a gene: 4. This CDR3 is 14 amino acids long. Germline-derived CDR1 and CDR2 are MNHEY and SVGAGI. The CDR3 DNA is TGTGCCAGCAGGGCTAGCGGGTTCCAAGAGACCCAGTACTTC. It specifies CASRASGFQETQYF.

The count of this clone is one. The chain combines TRBV6-5 with TRBJ1-3; the D gene is possibly TRBD1 (5 bases). This CDR3 has 13 residues. Germline CDR1 reads MNHEY; CDR2 reads SVGAGI. The germline V and J ends were trimmed by 5 bases and 4 bases, with 9 bases remaining between them. Here the CDR3 reads CASSQGRGNTIYF. The CDR3 DNA sequence: TGTGCCAGCAGTCAGGGTCGAGGAAACACCATATATTTT.

This clone is a singleton in its sample. This chain uses TRBV7-8 with TRBJ1-1; D is ambiguous. Trimming took 6 bases from V and 2 from J, leaving 13 bases between them. CDR3 length equals 14 residues. The germline CDR1 and CDR2 sequences are SGHVS and FQNEAQ. As DNA, the CDR3 is TGTGCCAGCAGATCAGGAAACGCAAACACTGAAGCTTTCTTT. It is translated as CASRSGNANTEAFF.

The rearrangement links TRBV19 to TRBJ2-7; 10 bases are shared with TRBD1. Germline-derived CDR1 and CDR2 are LNHDA and SQIVND (reference sequence). The CDR3 length is 13 residues. After removal of 6 bases from V and 6 bases from J, the junction contained 5 bases not matched to a gene. This CDR3 reads CASRGTGAFEQYF. The CDR3 nucleotides read TGTGCCAGTAGAGGGACAGGGGCCTTCGAGCAGTACTTC.

The chain joins TRBV7-8 to TRBJ2-2, with a weak D call TRBD2 (5 bases). CDR3 length: 15 residues. CDR1 is SGHVS, CDR2 FQNEAQ, per germline. V lost 5 bases, J lost 0 bases, and 10 bases lay in between. CDR3 protein: CASSRHSANTGELFF. In DNA form, the CDR3 reads TGTGCCAGCAGCCGACATAGCGCGAACACCGGGGAGCTGTTTTTT.

The CDR3 DNA reads as TGTGCCACCACAGCAGGTTTCCCCGGACTCGCGAACACCGGGGAGCTGTTTTTT. Its translation: CATTAGFPGLANTGELFF. This rearrangement joins TRBV2 to TRBJ2-2; perhaps TRBD2 as D (5 bases). This CDR3 has 18 residues. Between the trimmed V and J ends, which lost 10 bases and 0 bases, there was a span of 24 bases. The germline V gene encodes CDR1 SNHLY and CDR2 FYNNEI.

CDR3 in amino acids: CASSIDLGTEAFF. In DNA, the CDR3 is TGTGCCAGTAGTATAGATCTAGGCACTGAAGCTTTCTTT. J is TRBJ1-1 and V is TRBV19, with D unclear. The V end lost 0 bases, the J end lost 4 bases, and 6 bases lay between the germline ends. Per the germline V gene, CDR1 is LNHDA and CDR2 is SQIVND (reference sequence). CDR3 size: 13 residues.

This clone was found a few times. This chain uses TRBV3-1 (or the pseudogene TRBV3-2) with TRBJ2-2; 10 nucleotides match TRBD2. Trimming removed 1 base from V and 6 bases from J; junction bases left unmatched: 11. Germline CDR1 is LGHDT and CDR2 is YNNKEL (reference sequence). There are 18 residues in the CDR3. The CDR3 bases are TGTGCCAGCAGCCAAGGGCGGAGCGGGGGGGCGTTAGCCGGGGAGCTGTTTTTT. It codes for CASSQGRSGGALAGELFF.

The chain recombines TRBV7-2 with TRBJ1-2, with D perhaps TRBD1 (5 bases). V gave up 5 bases and J gave up 4 bases, with 11 bases separating them. Per germline, CDR1 SGHTA and CDR2 FQGNSA. This CDR3 has 13 amino acids. The CDR3: CASSRQSSYGYTF. CDR3 sequence (DNA): TGTGCCAGCAGCCGACAGTCGAGCTATGGCTACACCTTC.

The chain links TRBV15 to TRBJ1-5; D is perhaps TRBD1 (6 bases). Germline CDR1 LNHNV, CDR2 YYDKDF (reference sequence). The CDR3 length is 16 residues. V lost 1 base and J lost 5, with 15 bases in between. The CDR3 loop reads CATSRVGGRGDQPQHF. For the CDR3, the DNA is TGTGCCACCAGCAGAGTCGGGGGGCGCGGAGATCAGCCCCAGCATTTT.

This sequence joins TRBV6-5 and TRBJ1-1; TRBD1 is a possible D gene (5 bases). This CDR3 comprises 14 residues. Germline-derived CDR1 and CDR2 are MNHEY and SVGAGI. The V gene lost 0 bases and the J gene lost 4 bases, with 9 bases spanning the gap. The CDR3 region is CASSYSNGGTEAFF. CDR3 DNA: TGTGCCAGCAGTTACTCGAACGGGGGCACTGAAGCTTTCTTT.

This clone was observed a handful of times. The chain has TRBV28 and TRBJ1-2, with TRBD1 matching 10 bases. The V segment lost 5 bases and the J segment 8 bases; nucleotides outside the gene matches: 5. CDR1 is MDHEN, CDR2 SYDVKM, per germline. This CDR3 region has 13 residues. CDR3 residues: CASSRQGAPGYTF. DNA of the CDR3: TGTGCCAGCAGTAGACAGGGGGCGCCGGGCTACACCTTC.